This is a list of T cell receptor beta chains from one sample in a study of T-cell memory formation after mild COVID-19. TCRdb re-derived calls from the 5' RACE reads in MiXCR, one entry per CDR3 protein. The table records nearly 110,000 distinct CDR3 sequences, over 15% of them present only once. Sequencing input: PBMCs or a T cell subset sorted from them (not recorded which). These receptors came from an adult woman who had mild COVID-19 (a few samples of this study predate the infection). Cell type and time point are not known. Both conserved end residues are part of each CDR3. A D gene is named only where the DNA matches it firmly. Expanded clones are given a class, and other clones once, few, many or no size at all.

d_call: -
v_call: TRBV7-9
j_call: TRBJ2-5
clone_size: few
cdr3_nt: TGTGCCAGCAGGAGAGAGGGTGGACCGAAGAGACCCCAGTACTTC
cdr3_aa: CASRREGGPKRPQYF

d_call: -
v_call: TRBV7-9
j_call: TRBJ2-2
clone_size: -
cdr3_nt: TGTGCCACCCGCGGGGCAGGGGTCACCGGGGAGCTGTTTTTT
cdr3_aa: CATRGAGVTGELFF

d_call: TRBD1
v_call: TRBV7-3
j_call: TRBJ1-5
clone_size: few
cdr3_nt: TGTGCCAGCAGCGAAACAGGGGCGAGCAATCAGCCCCAGCATTTT
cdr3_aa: CASSETGASNQPQHF

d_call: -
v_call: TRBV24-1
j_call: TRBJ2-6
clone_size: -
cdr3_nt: TGTGCCACCAGTGATTTTCCGGACTCTGGGGCCAACGTCCTGACTTTC
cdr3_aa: CATSDFPDSGANVLTF

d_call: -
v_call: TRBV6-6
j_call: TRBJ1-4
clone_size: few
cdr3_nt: TGTGCCAGCAGCGTTTTTGCAACTAATGAAAAACTGTTTTTT
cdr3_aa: CASSVFATNEKLFF

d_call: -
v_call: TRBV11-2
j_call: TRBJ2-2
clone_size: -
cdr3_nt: TGTGCCAGCAGCCCTACCACCGGGACCCTCACCGGGGAGCTGTTTTTT
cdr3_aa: CASSPTTGTLTGELFF

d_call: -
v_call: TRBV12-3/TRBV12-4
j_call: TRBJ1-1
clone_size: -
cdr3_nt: TGTGCCAGCAGCTCACAGGGTTTGGGGGCTGAAGCTTTCTTT
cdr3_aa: CASSSQGLGAEAFF

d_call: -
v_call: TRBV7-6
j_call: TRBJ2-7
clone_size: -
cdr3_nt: TGTGCCAGCAGCTCCGCAGACGACTACGAGCAGTACTTC
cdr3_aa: CASSSADDYEQYF

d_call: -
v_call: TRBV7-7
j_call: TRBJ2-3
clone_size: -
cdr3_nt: TGTGCTAGCAGCTCCATTGGGCTCGGGGGATTACCAGATACGCAGTATTTT
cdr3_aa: CASSSIGLGGLPDTQYF

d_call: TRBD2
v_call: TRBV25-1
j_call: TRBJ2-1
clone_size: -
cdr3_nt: TGTGCCAGCAGTATATCCGGCGGGGGCTCCTACAATGAGCAGTTCTTC
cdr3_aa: CASSISGGGSYNEQFF

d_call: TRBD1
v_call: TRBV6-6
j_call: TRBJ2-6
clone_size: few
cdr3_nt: TGTGCCAGCAGTTACTCCCTGACAGGGGGCTCTGGGGCCAACGTCCTGACTTTC
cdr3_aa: CASSYSLTGGSGANVLTF

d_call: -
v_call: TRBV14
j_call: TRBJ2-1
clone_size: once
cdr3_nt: TGTGCCAGCAGCCCGGGCGGCAGGACTTACAATGAGCAGTTCTTC
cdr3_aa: CASSPGGRTYNEQFF

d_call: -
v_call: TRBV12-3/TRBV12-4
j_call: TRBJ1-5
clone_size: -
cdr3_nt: TGTGCCAGCAGCCCGACCTCTTATAGCAATCAGCCCCAGCATTTT
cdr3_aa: CASSPTSYSNQPQHF

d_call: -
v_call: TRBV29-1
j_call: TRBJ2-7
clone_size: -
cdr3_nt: TGCAGCGTGGTGTCTGGATACGAGCAGTACTTC
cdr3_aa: CSVVSGYEQYF

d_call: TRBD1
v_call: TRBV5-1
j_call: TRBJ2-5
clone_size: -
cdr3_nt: TGCGCCAGCAGCTTTCGAACAGGGGGCCTCATGTTGGAGACCCAGTACTTC
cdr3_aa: CASSFRTGGLMLETQYF